This passage covers 29 T cell receptor beta chains from one sample sequenced in a study of T cells after yellow fever vaccination (dated by TCRdb to between 2017 and 2020). Explained via the paper, the treatment or condition label denotes: live attenuated yellow fever vaccine strain. The method was 5' RACE. The listed sequencing device is Illumina HiSeq 2500. The public reads were run again by TCRdb, first through fastp at Q25 and then through MiXCR, and only productive beta chains were kept. When rows share a CDR3 protein, they turn into one entry using the most common DNA and genes. The sample table holds about 400,000 distinct CDR3 sequences, of which approximately 5.7% were seen once. 15% of the sample goes to the ten largest clones. This sample comprised PBMCs, obtained 5 days after the yellow fever booster vaccination. These receptors were obtained from a man aged 25-40 years who received the YFV17D yellow fever vaccine.

Note on this clonotype: Just one base apart from a much larger clone, this may be a read error. The chain employs TRBV5-1 and TRBJ2-7; TRBD2 is a possible D gene (6 bases). The CDR3 runs to 14 residues. Trimming stripped 4 bases from V and 1 base from J, with 12 bases between. In germline, CDR1 is SGHRS, CDR2 YFSETQ. CDR3 in DNA: TGCGCCAGCAGCGTCCGGGGAGGATCCTACGAGCAGTACTTC. It translates to CASSVRGGSYEQYF.

This clonotype was seen more than once but under ten times. The chain links TRBV12-3 or TRBV12-4 to TRBJ2-6, with D unresolved. The CDR3 consists of 17 residues. V was clipped by 1 base and J by 0 bases, with 10 bases between them. CDR3 protein: CASSLGSGFSGANVLTF. DNA of the CDR3: TGTGCCAGCAGTTTAGGGTCAGGCTTCTCTGGGGCCAACGTCCTGACTTTC.

The chain recombines TRBV9 with TRBJ1-2; TRBD1 is a possible D gene (6 bases). The V and J ends lost 2 bases and 2 bases respectively, with 13 bases between them. Germline loops: CDR1 SGDLS, CDR2 YYNGEE. This CDR3 is 15 amino acids long. CDR3 nucleotides: TGTGCCAGCAGCGTTACCCGGGACACCAACTATGGCTACACCTTC. Protein: CASSVTRDTNYGYTF.

This rearrangement joins TRBV5-4 to TRBJ1-2; D is unclear. V was shortened by 0 bases and J by 6 bases, with 9 bases between the two germline ends. The CDR3 has 13 residues. CDR1 and CDR2 from the germline V gene are SGHNT and YYREEE (reference sequence). CDR3 amino acids: CASSLEDGNGYTF. CDR3 DNA: TGTGCCAGCAGCTTGGAGGACGGGAATGGCTACACCTTC.

In this sample, this clonotype turned up a few times. The chain is built from TRBV7-2 and TRBJ2-4; 8 bases map to TRBD1. The CDR3 consists of 16 residues. The ends lost 1 base at V and 3 bases at J; junction bases unmatched: 5. Germline CDR1 SGHTA, CDR2 FQGNSA. The CDR3 DNA reads TGTGCCAGCAGCTTAGTCGCAGGGGGCGGCAAAAACATTCAGTACTTC. Its translation is CASSLVAGGGKNIQYF.

This clonotype was observed many times. This chain joins TRBV5-1 and TRBJ2-4; unclear D gene. V lost 4 bases and J lost 2, with 10 bases in between. From germline, CDR1 is SGHRS and CDR2 YFSETQ. There are 14 residues in the CDR3. DNA of the CDR3: TGCGCCAGCAGCCAAGACGACCCCAAAAACATTCAGTACTTC. Its protein product is CASSQDDPKNIQYF.

The table lists this clonotype with a few counts. The J gene is TRBJ1-1, the V gene TRBV7-2, with D uncertain. V was trimmed by 4 bases and J by 1 base, leaving 19 bases between them. Looked up from germline, CDR1 is SGHTA and CDR2 is FQGNSA. The CDR3 extends over 17 amino acids. CDR3 sequence: CASSSSRRWQQNTEAFF. CDR3 sequence (DNA): TGTGCCAGCAGCTCCTCCCGGCGGTGGCAACAGAACACTGAAGCTTTCTTT.

This clonotype came up many times. The rearrangement uses TRBV5-1 and TRBJ2-5, with D possibly being TRBD2 (6 bases). This CDR3 contains 14 residues. V was pared by 0 bases and J by 3 bases, with 9 bases between. Germline values: CDR1 SGHRS, CDR2 YFSETQ. The CDR3: CASSLVGGEETQYF. DNA of the CDR3: TGCGCCAGCAGCTTGGTCGGGGGTGAAGAGACCCAGTACTTC.

This clonotype was detected a few times. The junction departs from germline at one end; a sequencing error may be responsible. The chain links TRBV6-2 or TRBV6-3 to TRBJ2-7, with D tentatively TRBD1 (5 bases). Germline V gene lookup returns CDR1 MNHEY and CDR2 SVGEGT. There are 14 residues in the CDR3. CDR3 bases: TGTGCCAGCAGTTACTCTACAGGTCTGACCGACCAAGACTTC. Translated: CASSYSTGLTDQDF.

This sequence joins TRBV29-1 and TRBJ2-3; 14 nucleotides line up with TRBD2. The CDR3 is made up of 15 amino acids. Germline V gene sequence: CDR1 SQVTM, CDR2 ANQGSEA. J gave up 5 bases and V 7 bases, and 8 bases lay outside the gene matches. CDR3 coding DNA: TGCAGCGCGTCGGGACTAGCGGGAGAGATAGATACGCAGTATTTT. It translates to CSASGLAGEIDTQYF.

The chain has TRBV7-9 and TRBJ2-7; perhaps D is TRBD1 or TRBD2 (5 bases each). Trimming took off 4 bases at V and 0 bases at J, with 16 bases between the two ends. The CDR3 is 16 amino acids. CDR1 and CDR2 from the germline V gene are SEHNR and FQNEAQ (reference sequence). The DNA for the CDR3 is TGTGCCAGCAGCTCCAGCTTGGGGACCGACTCCTACGAGCAGTACTTC. Protein sequence: CASSSSLGTDSYEQYF.

In this sample, this clonotype turned up many times. V gene TRBV7-2 combines with J gene TRBJ2-2; TRBD1 aligns across 10 bases. Trimming took 5 bases from V and 4 from J; bases not matched to a gene: 7. From germline, CDR1 is SGHTA and CDR2 FQGNSA. This CDR3 comprises 16 residues. This CDR3 reads CASSARQGAITGELFF. CDR3 in DNA: TGTGCCAGCAGCGCACGACAGGGGGCTATCACCGGGGAGCTGTTTTTT.

This chain uses TRBV7-2 with TRBJ2-1; either TRBD1 or TRBD2 may fit D (6 bases each). The CDR3 loop spans 16 amino acids. CDR1 and CDR2 (germline): SGHTA, FQGNSA. Trimming took off 1 base at V and 3 bases at J, with 13 bases between the two ends. CDR3 region: CASSLDGGTNYNEQFF. The CDR3 DNA is TGTGCCAGCAGCTTAGATGGCGGGACAAACTACAATGAGCAGTTCTTC.

This clonotype has more than one count but fewer than ten. The CDR3 nucleotides are TGTGCCAGCAGTTACTCGATGTGGGGGGCGCCGGGGGCCAACGTCCTGACTTTC. Protein: CASSYSMWGAPGANVLTF. The V call is TRBV6-5, the J call TRBJ2-6; the D gene could be TRBD1 or TRBD2 (6 bases each). V lost 0 bases, J lost 4 bases, and 16 bases lay in between. The CDR3 covers 18 residues. Germline V CDR1 and CDR2: MNHEY, SVGAGI.

The chain recombines TRBV18 with TRBJ2-3; possible D gene TRBD1, 5 bases. Trimming cost V 2 bases and J 0 bases, with 9 bases left between them. The CDR3 is made up of 15 amino acids. CDR1 and CDR2 (germline): KGHSH, LQKENI. The CDR3, as DNA: TGTGCCAGCTCACCAGCCAGGGCTAGCACAGATACGCAGTATTTT. Protein product: CASSPARASTDTQYF.

A few counts support this clonotype. The chain employs TRBV7-2 and TRBJ2-7, with 9 positions matching TRBD1. Losses at the gene ends were 0 bases for V and 3 bases for J; bases not matched to a gene: 3. Germline V lookup: CDR1 SGHTA, CDR2 FQGNSA. The CDR3 runs 15 residues. The CDR3 region is CASSLAKTGGYEQYF. The CDR3 nucleotides are TGTGCCAGCAGCTTAGCTAAGACAGGGGGCTACGAGCAGTACTTC.

There are many counts of this clonotype. The gene calls are TRBV4-1 and TRBJ2-7; D ambiguous. The CDR3 sequence is 15 residues long. V gave up 4 bases and J gave up 3 bases, with 16 bases separating them. CDR1 and CDR2 (germline): MGHRA, YSYEKL. CDR3 DNA: TGCGCCAGCAGCCCCCGGCGAGGCGGAGACTACGAGCAGTACTTC. Amino acids: CASSPRRGGDYEQYF.

This clonotype has only a few counts. The chain has TRBV29-1 and TRBJ1-1, with TRBD1 matching 7 bases. The CDR3 totals 13 residues. Germline loops: CDR1 SQVTM, CDR2 ANQGSEA. J was trimmed by 9 bases and V by 3 bases; bases with no gene match: 10. The CDR3 DNA follows: TGCAGCGTTGAGGGAAAGGGACAGACAAAAGCTTTCTTT. It translates to CSVEGKGQTKAFF.

This clonotype was seen many times. The junction does not match germline at one end; this may be a read error. The V and J genes are TRBV28 and TRBJ2-3, with D possibly TRBD2 on 7 matching bases. Germline V gene sequence: CDR1 MDHEN, CDR2 SYDVKM. The CDR3 loop spans 10 amino acids. CDR3 nucleotide sequence: TGTGCCACTGGGGAGGGGGGAAAGCGTTTT. It encodes CATGEGGKRF.

This clonotype was seen a few times. The V call is TRBV20-1, the J call TRBJ2-7; 10 nucleotides align to TRBD2. Per the germline V gene, CDR1 is DFQATT and CDR2 is SNEGSKA (reference sequence). The CDR3 has 19 residues. V trimming: 0 bases; J trimming: 6 bases; junction bases outside the gene matches: 20. The CDR3 DNA sequence: TGCAGTGCTAGAGATGTCTCCCAAACCAGGGCTAGCGGGAGCCCCGAGCAGTACTTC. It yields the protein CSARDVSQTRASGSPEQYF.

The CDR3, as DNA: TGTGCCAGCCAAGGAGCAGCGGGAGCCACCGGGGAGCTGTTTTTT. Its protein product is CASQGAAGATGELFF. This chain connects TRBV6-1 to TRBJ2-2, with 8 bases matching TRBD2. The CDR3 runs 15 residues. In germline, CDR1 is MNHNS, CDR2 SASEGT. J was trimmed by 4 bases and V by 8 bases; bases with no gene match: 9.

This clonotype showed up just a few times. This chain uses TRBV18 with TRBJ2-6; D is unresolved. There are 18 residues in the CDR3. CDR1 and CDR2 (germline): KGHSH, LQKENI. The germline V and J ends were trimmed by 0 bases and 0 bases, with 12 bases remaining between them. Here the CDR3 reads CASSPPNIVTSGANVLTF. The DNA of the CDR3 is TGTGCCAGCTCACCACCTAACATCGTCACCTCTGGGGCCAACGTCCTGACTTTC.

This clonotype was observed many times. V and J are TRBV18 and TRBJ2-2, with 12 nucleotides matching TRBD2. The V segment lost 4 bases and the J segment 3 bases; nucleotides outside the gene matches: 3. Germline V gives CDR1 KGHSH, CDR2 LQKENI. CDR3 size: 16 residues. In DNA form, the CDR3 reads TGTGCCAGCTCACTACGGACTAGCGGGGACACCGGGGAGCTGTTTTTT. Translated: CASSLRTSGDTGELFF.

The rearrangement joins TRBV5-4 to TRBJ2-2; 7 nucleotides line up with TRBD2. V gave up 2 bases and J gave up 1 base; unmatched junction bases: 2. Germline V CDR1 and CDR2: SGHNT, YYREEE (reference sequence). The CDR3 spans 15 residues. The CDR3 region is CASSFKRENTGELFF. In DNA form, the CDR3 reads TGTGCCAGCAGCTTCAAGCGGGAGAACACCGGGGAGCTGTTTTTT.

The chain combines TRBV20-1 with TRBJ2-7; 12 nucleotides match TRBD2. Germline CDR1 is DFQATT and CDR2 is SNEGSKA (reference sequence). The CDR3 has 15 residues. V lost 6 bases to trimming and J lost 7 bases; unmatched junction nucleotides: 13. CDR3 nucleotides: TGCAGTGCAAAGCTAGCGGGAGGGGACCGTCGTGAGCAGTACTTC. It yields the protein CSAKLAGGDRREQYF.

This clonotype was observed a handful of times. Relative to the germline gene, one junction end is altered; a read error may explain this. The chain links TRBV20-1 to TRBJ2-2; 12 bases agree with TRBD2. Germline CDR1 is DFQATT and CDR2 is SNEGSKA (reference sequence). The CDR3 runs to 16 residues. CDR3 loop: CCARDRRLAGAGELFF. The CDR3 DNA is TGCTGTGCTAGAGATCGGAGACTAGCGGGAGCCGGGGAGCTGTTTTTT.

This clonotype was counted at least ten times. This chain links TRBV18 with TRBJ2-7; D is perhaps TRBD2 (5 bases). Looked up from germline, CDR1 is KGHSH and CDR2 is LQKENI. The CDR3 is 15 amino acids. Trimming removed 1 base at V and 6 bases at J, with 16 bases between. CDR3 in amino acids: CASSPRSREGGEQYF. In DNA form, the CDR3 reads TGTGCCAGCTCACCACGCTCCCGAGAAGGAGGCGAGCAGTACTTC.

Ten or more counts support this clonotype. This chain connects TRBV5-1 to TRBJ2-3; possibly TRBD1 or TRBD2 for D (6 bases each). The CDR3 length is 15 residues. The V end lost 2 bases, the J end lost 6 bases, and 16 bases lay between the germline ends. The V gene's germline CDR1 is SGHRS and CDR2 YFSETQ. The CDR3: CASSLRRDNPDTQYF. Here the CDR3 DNA reads TGCGCCAGCAGCTTAAGGCGGGACAACCCTGATACGCAGTATTTT.

This clonotype was counted only a few times. The V and J genes are TRBV10-1 and TRBJ2-2; 7 positions agree with TRBD1. The V gene end was trimmed by 8 bases and the J gene end by 0 bases; junction bases not matched to a gene: 3. This CDR3 has 14 residues. The germline CDR1 and CDR2 sequences are WNHNN and SYGVQD (reference sequence). The CDR3 region is CASPGTANTGELFF. As DNA, the CDR3 is TGCGCCAGCCCCGGGACAGCGAACACCGGGGAGCTGTTTTTT.